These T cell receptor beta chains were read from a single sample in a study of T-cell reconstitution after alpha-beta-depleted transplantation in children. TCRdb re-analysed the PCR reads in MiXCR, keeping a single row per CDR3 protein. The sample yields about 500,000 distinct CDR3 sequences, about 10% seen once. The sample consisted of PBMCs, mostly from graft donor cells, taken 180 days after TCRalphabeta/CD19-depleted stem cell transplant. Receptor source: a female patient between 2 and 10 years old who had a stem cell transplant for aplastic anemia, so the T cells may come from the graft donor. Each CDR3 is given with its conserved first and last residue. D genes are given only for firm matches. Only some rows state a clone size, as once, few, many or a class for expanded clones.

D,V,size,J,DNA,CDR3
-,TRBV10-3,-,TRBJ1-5,TGTGCCATCAGTGAAGATCCTCTTCCTCGAGGCAATCAGCCCCAGCATTTT,CAISEDPLPRGNQPQHF
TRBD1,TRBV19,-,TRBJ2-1,TGTGCCAGTAGGGCCCGGGACAGGGGCCACAATGAGCAGTTCTTC,CASRARDRGHNEQFF
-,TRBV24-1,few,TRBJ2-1,TGTGCCACGCGACAGTACAATGAGCAGTTCTTC,CATRQYNEQFF
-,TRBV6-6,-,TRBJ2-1,TGTGCCAGCAGCATATCAGAGGATGAGCAGTTCTTC,CASSISEDEQFF
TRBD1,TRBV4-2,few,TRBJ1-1,TGTGCCAGCAGCCAAGAAGCCCCTTGGACAGGGGGGGACACTGAAGCTTTCTTT,CASSQEAPWTGGDTEAFF
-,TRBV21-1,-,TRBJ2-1,TGTGCCAGCAGCAAAGGACACCCTAGACTAGCGGGAGTTCATGAGCAGTTCTTC,CASSKGHPRLAGVHEQFF
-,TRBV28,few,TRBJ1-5,TGTGCCAGCAGTTTATTCCCCAGCAATCAGCCCCAGCATTTT,CASSLFPSNQPQHF
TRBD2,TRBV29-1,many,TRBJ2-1,TGCAGCGTCTACAGCGGGAGGGGGAATGAGCAGTTCTTC,CSVYSGRGNEQFF
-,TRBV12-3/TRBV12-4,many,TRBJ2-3,TGTGCCAGCAGTTTCAGGGGACTCACAGATACGCAGTATTTT,CASSFRGLTDTQYF
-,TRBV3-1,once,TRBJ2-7,TGTGCCGGCAGCCAAGAACGGGGCACCTACGAGCAGTACTTC,CAGSQERGTYEQYF
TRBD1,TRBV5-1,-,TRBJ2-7,TGCGCCAGCAGCTTAGAACCGGGACAGGAGCTCTACGAGCAGTACTTC,CASSLEPGQELYEQYF
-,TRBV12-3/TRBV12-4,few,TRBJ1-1,TGTGCCAGCAGTTTAGGTCTGAAGAACACTGAAGCTTTCTTT,CASSLGLKNTEAFF
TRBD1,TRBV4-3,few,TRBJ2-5,TGCGCCAGCAGTCCCAAAAGGACAGGGGGCGGAGAGACCCAGTACTTC,CASSPKRTGGGETQYF
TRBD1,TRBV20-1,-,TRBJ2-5,TGCAGTGCTACGACAGGGGTTGAAATAGAGACCCAGTACTTC,CSATTGVEIETQYF
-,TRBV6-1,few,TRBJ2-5,TGTGCCAGTGGAAAAAGTGTGGGATTCCAAGAGACCCAGTACTTC,CASGKSVGFQETQYF
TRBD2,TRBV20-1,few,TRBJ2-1,TGCAGTGCTAGTTACTTTGTGGGGGGAGGGCCGACTTACAATGAGCAGTTCTTC,CSASYFVGGGPTYNEQFF
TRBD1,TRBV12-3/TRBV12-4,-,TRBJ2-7,TGTGCCAGCAGTTCGGACAGGGTGAGGCACGAGCAGTACTTC,CASSSDRVRHEQYF
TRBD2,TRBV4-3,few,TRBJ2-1,TGCGCCAGCAGCCAAGATCAGCGCGGGAGGGCCAGGGGGAATGAGCAGTTCTTC,CASSQDQRGRARGNEQFF
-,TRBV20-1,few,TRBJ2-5,TGCAGTGCAACCCAGGGAGAAGAGACCCAGTACTTC,CSATQGEETQYF
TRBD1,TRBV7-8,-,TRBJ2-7,TGTGCCAGCAGCTCAGCATCTTTGACAGGGGCTTACGAGCAGTACTTC,CASSSASLTGAYEQYF
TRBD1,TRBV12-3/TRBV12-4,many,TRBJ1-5,TGTGCCAGCAGTTTGGGGACAGGGGAAAGCAATCAGCCCCAGCATTTT,CASSLGTGESNQPQHF
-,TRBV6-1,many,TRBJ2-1,TGTGCCAGCAGTGAAGCCGGGCATGAGCAGTTCTTC,CASSEAGHEQFF
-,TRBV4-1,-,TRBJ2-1,TGCGCCAGCAGCCAAGAGGGGGCAGGGTTAGATGAGCAGTTCTTC,CASSQEGAGLDEQFF
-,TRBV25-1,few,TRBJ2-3,TGTGCCAGCAGTGAAGGAGTTGCTAGCACAGATACGCAGTATTTT,CASSEGVASTDTQYF
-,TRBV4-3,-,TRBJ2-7,TGCGCCAGCAGCCAGACCACGCCGGGGGCAGGCGAGCAGTACTTC,CASSQTTPGAGEQYF
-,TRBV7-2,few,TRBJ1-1,TGTGCCAGCAGCTTAGCTGCTACTCCCAACACTGAAGCTTTCTTT,CASSLAATPNTEAFF
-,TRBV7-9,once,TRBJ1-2,TGTGCCAGCAGCTTAGGGAGACAGGAGGACTATGGCTACACCTTC,CASSLGRQEDYGYTF
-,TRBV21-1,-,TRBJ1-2,TGTGCCAGCAGCAAACGCCCTGGGACAGGTTCCCACCTCTATGGCTACACCTTC,CASSKRPGTGSHLYGYTF
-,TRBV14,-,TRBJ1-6,TGTGCCAGCAGAACCGGGAGCGGCACTTCACCCCTCCACTTT,CASRTGSGTSPLHF
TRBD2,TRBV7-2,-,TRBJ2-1,TGTGCCAGCAGCTTGGGGACTAGCGGGGGATTTTACAATGAGCAGTTCTTC,CASSLGTSGGFYNEQFF
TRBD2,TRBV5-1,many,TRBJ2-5,TGTGCCAGCTCACCGGGACTAGCGAGGGAGACCCAGTACTTC,CASSPGLARETQYF
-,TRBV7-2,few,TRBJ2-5,TGTGCCAGCATCCTCGGAATCGGACGCAGCCAAGAGACCCAGTACTTC,CASILGIGRSQETQYF
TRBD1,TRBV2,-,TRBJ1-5,TGTGCCAGCGGAGGCACAGGGGGCGCTTACAATCAGCCCCAGCATTTT,CASGGTGGAYNQPQHF
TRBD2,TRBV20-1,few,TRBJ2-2,TGCAGTGCTAGAGATAGGGCTAGCGGGAGAAATGCGAACACCGGGGAGCTGTTTTTT,CSARDRASGRNANTGELFF
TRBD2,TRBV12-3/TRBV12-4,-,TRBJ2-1,TGTGCCAGCAGTAAGACTAGCGGGTTTAGCTCCTACAATGAGCAGTTCTTC,CASSKTSGFSSYNEQFF
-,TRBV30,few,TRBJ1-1,TGTGCCTGGAGTGGGACAGTTGGGTTTGAAGCTTTCTTT,CAWSGTVGFEAFF
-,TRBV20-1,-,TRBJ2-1,TGCAGTGCTAGAAAGTGGGAGACCTACTCCTACAATGAGCAGTTCTTC,CSARKWETYSYNEQFF
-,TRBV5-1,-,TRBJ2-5,TGCGCCAGCAGCCTGGGACACCCAGAGACCCAGTACTTC,CASSLGHPETQYF
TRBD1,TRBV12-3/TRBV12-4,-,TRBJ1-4,TGTGCCAGCAGGAAGACAGGGGGCGAGGAAAAACTGTTTTTT,CASRKTGGEEKLFF
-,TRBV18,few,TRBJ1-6,TGTGCCAGCTCACCAAGGGTAGCCCTCGGCTATAATTCACCCCTCCACTTT,CASSPRVALGYNSPLHF
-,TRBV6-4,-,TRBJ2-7,TGTGCCAGCAGTGACTCTCCGATGGGGCCCTACGAGCAGTACTTC,CASSDSPMGPYEQYF
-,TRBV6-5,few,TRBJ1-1,TGTGCCAGCGGAGTTACATCGGGAGCTGAAGCTTTCTTT,CASGVTSGAEAFF
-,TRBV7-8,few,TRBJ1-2,TGTGCCAGCAGCTTAGCCCGAGTTGGGGGGCTCGACTATGGCTACACCTTC,CASSLARVGGLDYGYTF
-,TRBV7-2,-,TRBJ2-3,TGTGCCAGCAGCTTATCACAGGGCGCAGATACGCAGTATTTT,CASSLSQGADTQYF
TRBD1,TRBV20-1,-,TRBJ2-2,TGCAGTGCTAGAGCGTCGCAGGGGGCCGGGGAGCTGTTTTTT,CSARASQGAGELFF
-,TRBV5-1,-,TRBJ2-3,TGCGCCAGCAGCTTGGGTAAAGATACGCAGTATTTT,CASSLGKDTQYF
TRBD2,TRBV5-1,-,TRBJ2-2,TGCGCCAGCAGCTTGGGACTAGCGGGACCCGGGGGCACCGGGGAGCTGTTTTTT,CASSLGLAGPGGTGELFF
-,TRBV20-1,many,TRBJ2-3,TGCAGTGCTTCCACCCCGGGAGCCCGAGCAGATACGCAGTATTTT,CSASTPGARADTQYF
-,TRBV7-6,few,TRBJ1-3,TGTGCCAGCAGCTTAGTTGGTGGGGTTACTGGAAACACCATATATTTT,CASSLVGGVTGNTIYF
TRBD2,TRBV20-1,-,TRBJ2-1,TGCAGTGCTACCCGGGGTAGCGGGAGATACAATGAGCAGTTCTTC,CSATRGSGRYNEQFF
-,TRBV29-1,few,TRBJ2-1,TGCAGCGTTGACAGACAGGTAAACAATGAGCAGTTCTTC,CSVDRQVNNEQFF
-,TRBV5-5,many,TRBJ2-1,TGTGCCAGCAGCTTGGCGGGACTGAACGAAAAAGACTCCTACAATGAGCAGTTCTTC,CASSLAGLNEKDSYNEQFF
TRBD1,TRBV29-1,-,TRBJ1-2,TGCAGCGTGGGGACAGAAATAAACTATGGCTACACCTTC,CSVGTEINYGYTF
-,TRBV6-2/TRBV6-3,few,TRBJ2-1,TGTGCCAGCAGTTACTTCAGCTATGAGCAGTTCTTC,CASSYFSYEQFF
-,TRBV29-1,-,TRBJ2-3,TGCAGCGTTCGCCAGCAGCCGTTCACAGATACGCAGTATTTT,CSVRQQPFTDTQYF
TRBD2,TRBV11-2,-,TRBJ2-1,TGTGCCAGCAGCCTAGGACTAGCGGGTGACGATTCCTACAATGAGCAGTTCTTC,CASSLGLAGDDSYNEQFF
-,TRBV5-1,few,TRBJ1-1,TGCGCCAGCAGCTTGGCGGCGACAGCAACTAACACTGAAGCTTTCTTT,CASSLAATATNTEAFF
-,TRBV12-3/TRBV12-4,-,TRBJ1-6,TGTGCCAGCAGTTTGGGACAACTCAATTCACCCCTCCACTTT,CASSLGQLNSPLHF
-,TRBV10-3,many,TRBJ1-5,TGTGCCATCAGTGTTGCAAGGGATAGCAATCAGCCCCAGCATTTT,CAISVARDSNQPQHF
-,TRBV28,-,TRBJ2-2,TGTGCAAGCACGGGGCAAACCGGGGAGCTGTTTTTT,CASTGQTGELFF